The following is a T cell receptor beta chain sequence with its context. Antigen: not known. Produced via immunoSEQ multiplex PCR; TCRdb's table is partial and in-frame only. The sample consists of 100,000 or so clones, around 80% of them appearing once. This CDR3 has 13 amino acids. V lost 8 bases to trimming and J lost 0 bases; unmatched junction nucleotides: 4. Per the germline V gene, CDR1 is SNHLY and CDR2 is FYNNEI. The data are from a study of Ad26.COV2.S vaccination and SARS-CoV-2 variants. Study-level points and caveats: Among vaccine recipients, spike-specific TCR breadth exceeded that of placebo recipients. Whether participants received vaccine or placebo, their non-spike TCR breadth was similar. Following vaccination, spike-specific CD8+ and CD4+ T cell responses reportedly exhibited substantial breadth. Analyses that measured TCR breadth and depth may have underestimated total T cell responses.

Specimen: peripheral blood, collected after recovery from COVID-19. The rearrangement joins TRBV2 to TRBJ2-7; TRBD1 agrees at 7 bases. This clonotype was obtained from a human donor who had recovered from COVID-19. The CDR3 reads CASSTGISYEQYF. In DNA, the CDR3 is TGTGCCAGCTCGACAGGGATCTCCTACGAGCAGTACTTC.